This passage covers 22 T cell receptor beta chains from one sample sequenced in a study of beta chain features in type 1 diabetes. Sequenced material consisted of expressed TCRB transcripts (all of the isolated RNA was reverse transcribed). Data came from immunoSEQ multiplex PCR; TCRdb stores just in-frame clones and leaves some out. The sample includes under 900,000 clones, 17% of them seen just once. What was sequenced was naive CD4+ T cells from blood. The receptor set was obtained from a woman under 30 in good health.

This clone was found a few times. This sequence joins TRBV11-2 and TRBJ2-4, with D uncertain. CDR1 SGHAT and CDR2 FQNNGV come from the germline V gene. The CDR3 extends over 13 amino acids. V shed 8 bases and J shed 3 bases, with 11 bases lying between them. CDR3: CASGNDLKNIQYF. As DNA, the CDR3 is TGTGCCAGCGGCAACGACCTCAAAAACATTCAGTACTTC.

This clone was seen more than once but under ten times. This rearrangement joins TRBV6-5 to TRBJ2-2; a weak D match, TRBD2 (6 bases). Germline values: CDR1 MNHEY, CDR2 SVGAGI. Trimming left V 7 bases short and J 6 bases short, with 15 bases between. This CDR3 spans 14 amino acids. The CDR3 loop reads CASTTSFRAGELFF. CDR3 in DNA: TGTGCCAGCACGACTAGTTTCCGAGCCGGGGAGCTGTTTTTT.

This clone was recorded a few times. This chain uses TRBV27 with TRBJ1-1, with D tentatively TRBD1 (6 bases). Germline CDR1 reads MNHEY; CDR2 reads SMNVEV (reference sequence). The CDR3 totals 13 residues. V lost 2 bases and J lost 4, with 8 bases in between. Here the CDR3 reads CASSLGRGTEAFF. DNA for the CDR3: TGTGCCAGCAGTTTAGGCAGGGGCACTGAAGCTTTCTTT.

The chain links TRBV18 to TRBJ2-5; D is ambiguous. The germline V gene has CDR1 KGHSH and CDR2 LQKENI. Trimming removed 0 bases from V and 1 base from J, with 9 bases in between. The CDR3 runs to 15 residues. The CDR3 is CASSPPRSVQETQYF. The CDR3 nucleotides read TGTGCCAGCTCACCACCCCGTTCAGTCCAAGAGACCCAGTACTTC.

There are a few counts of this clone. J is TRBJ2-4 and V is TRBV5-5, with D perhaps being TRBD1 or TRBD2 (5 bases each). Between the trimmed V and J ends, which lost 0 bases and 2 bases, there was a span of 9 bases. Germline CDR1 reads SGHKS; CDR2 reads YYEKEE (reference sequence). This CDR3 comprises 15 residues. The CDR3 DNA is TGTGCCAGCAGCTTGGTTGGGGGATCCAAAAACATTCAGTACTTC. It codes for CASSLVGGSKNIQYF.

The chain employs TRBV9 and TRBJ2-5, with D possibly TRBD2 on 6 matching bases. The CDR3 is 15 amino acids. Germline V gene lookup returns CDR1 SGDLS and CDR2 YYNGEE. The V end lost 3 bases, the J end lost 5 bases, and 17 bases lay between the germline ends. CDR3: CASSAGGGIGETQYF. CDR3 sequence (DNA): TGTGCCAGCAGCGCCGGTGGGGGGATCGGCGAGACCCAGTACTTC.

This sequence joins TRBV28 and TRBJ1-5; TRBD1 might be the D (5 bases). CDR1 is MDHEN and CDR2 is SYDVKM in the germline V gene. V lost 4 bases and J lost 9, with 22 bases in between. The CDR3 extends over 16 amino acids. In nucleotides, the CDR3 is TGTGCCAGCAGTTCCCCCTCCGACAGTCCCCTGTCGCCCCAGCATTTT. Translating gives CASSSPSDSPLSPQHF. The full variable domain, with the rest looked up from reference TRBV28 and TRBJ1-5, is DVKVTQSSRYLVKRTGEKVFLECVQDMDHENMFWYRQDPGLGLRLIYFSYDVKMKEKGDIPEGYSVSREKKERFSLILESASTNQTSMYLCASSSPSDSPLSPQHFGDGTRLSIL.

This clone was picked up a small number of times. This chain links TRBV7-6 with TRBJ1-1; D not resolved. The CDR3 has 15 amino acids. Germline V gives CDR1 SGHVS, CDR2 FNYEAQ. Deletions cut 3 bases from V and 4 bases from J, with 15 bases between. The CDR3 bases are TGTGCCAGCAGCTTGGGTTACTCCCTTCGCACTGAAGCTTTCTTT. Its protein product is CASSLGYSLRTEAFF.

This clone was counted a few times. The gene calls are TRBV21-1 and TRBJ2-1; TRBD2 is the table's D call, not checked against the DNA. TRBV21-1 constitutes a pseudogene. This CDR3 has 17 residues. The CDR3 DNA follows: TGTGCCAGCAGCAACGCTTCTAGCGGGAGGTCGAGCAATGAGCAGTTCTTC. This encodes CASSNASSGRSSNEQFF.

This chain joins TRBV6-5 and TRBJ2-3, with a tentative D call TRBD2 (6 bases). CDR1 and CDR2 (germline): MNHEY, SVGAGI. The V and J ends lost 4 bases and 0 bases respectively, with 11 bases between them. The CDR3 is 15 residues long. The CDR3 bases are TGTGCCAGCAGTTGGTCCGGGAGAAGCACAGATACGCAGTATTTT. Its translation is CASSWSGRSTDTQYF.

V usage is TRBV7-2 and J usage is TRBJ2-7; 7 bases fit TRBD2. CDR3 size: 16 residues. The V segment lost 1 base and the J segment 2 bases; nucleotides outside the gene matches: 8. Germline V gives CDR1 SGHTA, CDR2 FQGNSA. CDR3 region: CASSLVSAGAAYEQYF. CDR3 coding DNA: TGTGCCAGCAGCTTAGTCTCGGCGGGAGCCGCCTACGAGCAGTACTTC.

This chain joins TRBV18 and TRBJ2-3, with 8 bases identical to TRBD2. Trimming took 2 bases from V and 1 from J; bases not matched to a gene: 2. The CDR3 contains 15 residues. Germline V lookup: CDR1 KGHSH, CDR2 LQKENI. In DNA, the CDR3 is TGTGCCAGCTCACCAAGCGGGAGTCGCACAGATACGCAGTATTTT. This encodes CASSPSGSRTDTQYF.

This clone was detected a few times. The chain uses TRBV28 and TRBJ2-2; TRBD1 matches 9 bases. Germline CDR1 reads MDHEN; CDR2 reads SYDVKM. The CDR3 length is 15 residues. The junction had 7 bases not matched to a gene; V was cut back by 7 bases and J by 4 bases. CDR3 amino acids: CASTPGDRATGELFF. DNA for the CDR3: TGTGCCAGCACCCCGGGGGACAGGGCCACCGGGGAGCTGTTTTTT.

The chain combines TRBV9 with TRBJ2-5; 10 bases match TRBD2. The J segment lost 0 bases and the V segment lost 2 bases, leaving 7 bases of the junction unmatched. The CDR3 runs 17 residues. CDR1 is SGDLS, CDR2 YYNGEE, per germline. The CDR3 spells CASSVGERGGYQETQYF. The CDR3 DNA reads TGTGCCAGCAGCGTCGGGGAGCGGGGGGGTTACCAAGAGACCCAGTACTTC. The whole variable domain, remainder taken from reference TRBV9 and TRBJ2-5, is DSGVTQTPKHLITATGQRVTLRCSPRSGDLSVYWYQQSLDQGLQFLIQYYNGEERAKGNILERFSAQQFPDLHSELNLSSLELGDSALYFCASSVGERGGYQETQYFGPGTRLLVL.

This clone was counted between two and nine times. The sample has other DNA sequences that encode this CDR3 too. The chain recombines TRBV2 with TRBJ1-1; TRBD1 might be the D (5 bases). CDR3 length equals 13 residues. In germline, CDR1 is SNHLY, CDR2 FYNNEI. The V gene lost 6 bases and the J gene lost 0 bases, with 8 bases spanning the gap. CDR3 bases: TGTGCCAGCAGCAGGGACCTGAACACTGAAGCTTTCTTT. This translates into CASSRDLNTEAFF.

V and J are TRBV19 and TRBJ2-1, with 11 nucleotides matching TRBD1. This CDR3 is 17 amino acids long. Germline lookup yields CDR1 LNHDA and CDR2 SQIVND (reference sequence). J was trimmed by 2 bases and V by 7 bases; bases with no gene match: 10. Written as DNA, the CDR3 is TGTGCCAGTATGCGGACAGGGGGCGGAAAAACCTACAATGAGCAGTTCTTC. Translating it yields CASMRTGGGKTYNEQFF.

V is TRBV4-3 and J is TRBJ1-5; D uncertain. Deletions cut 0 bases from V and 3 bases from J, with 9 bases between. The CDR3 has 15 residues. Germline V CDR1 and CDR2: LGHNA, YSLEER. CDR3 residues: CASSQESGYNQPQHF. DNA for the CDR3: TGCGCCAGCAGCCAAGAAAGTGGGTACAATCAGCCCCAGCATTTT.

Note on this clone: A read error is likely, as this CDR3 ends without the conserved phenylalanine or tryptophan. The limits of the CDR3 on the DNA are not certain, so only TCRdb's listed CDR3 is given. This rearrangement joins TRBV5-1 to TRBJ1-2; TRBD1 is taken as the D call from the table, unchecked against the DNA. The germline V gene has CDR1 SGHRS and CDR2 YFSETQ. The CDR3 totals 13 residues, both ends included. The chain's CDR3 is CASSLGILGPSVL.

CDR3 residues: CASSSPGGGSTEAFF. CDR3 nucleotides: TGTGCCAGCAGCTCCCCGGGAGGGGGGTCCACTGAAGCTTTCTTT. V is TRBV7-9 and J is TRBJ1-1, with D perhaps TRBD1 (6 bases). The V gene lost 4 bases and the J gene lost 4 bases, with 16 bases spanning the gap. CDR3 length: 15 amino acids. Germline CDR1 reads SEHNR; CDR2 reads FQNEAQ (reference sequence).

This clone turned up a few times. V gene TRBV5-4 combines with J gene TRBJ1-1; tentative D call: TRBD1 (5 bases). The germline V gene encodes CDR1 SGHNT and CDR2 YYREEE (reference sequence). The V and J ends lost 5 bases and 3 bases respectively, with 17 bases between them. There are 15 residues in the CDR3. For the CDR3, the DNA is TGTGCCAGCAGGGGGACCTGGGGTAAGGACACTGAAGCTTTCTTT. Encoded protein: CASRGTWGKDTEAFF.

This clone was observed a few times. The rearrangement links TRBV6-5 to TRBJ2-2; the D is unclear. V gave up 6 bases and J gave up 1 base, with 12 bases separating them. This CDR3 contains 15 residues. In germline, CDR1 is MNHEY, CDR2 SVGAGI. The CDR3 coding sequence is TGTGCCAGCAGGATCGGAAGATTGAACACCGGGGAGCTGTTTTTT. This translates into CASRIGRLNTGELFF.

This clone was counted a few times. The chain employs TRBV28 and TRBJ1-1, with D uncertain. CDR1 is MDHEN and CDR2 is SYDVKM in the germline V gene. V gave up 2 bases and J gave up 1 base, with 5 bases separating them. This CDR3 region has 13 residues. CDR3 sequence reads: CASSLDQNTEAFF. The CDR3 bases are TGTGCCAGCAGTTTAGACCAGAACACTGAAGCTTTCTTT.